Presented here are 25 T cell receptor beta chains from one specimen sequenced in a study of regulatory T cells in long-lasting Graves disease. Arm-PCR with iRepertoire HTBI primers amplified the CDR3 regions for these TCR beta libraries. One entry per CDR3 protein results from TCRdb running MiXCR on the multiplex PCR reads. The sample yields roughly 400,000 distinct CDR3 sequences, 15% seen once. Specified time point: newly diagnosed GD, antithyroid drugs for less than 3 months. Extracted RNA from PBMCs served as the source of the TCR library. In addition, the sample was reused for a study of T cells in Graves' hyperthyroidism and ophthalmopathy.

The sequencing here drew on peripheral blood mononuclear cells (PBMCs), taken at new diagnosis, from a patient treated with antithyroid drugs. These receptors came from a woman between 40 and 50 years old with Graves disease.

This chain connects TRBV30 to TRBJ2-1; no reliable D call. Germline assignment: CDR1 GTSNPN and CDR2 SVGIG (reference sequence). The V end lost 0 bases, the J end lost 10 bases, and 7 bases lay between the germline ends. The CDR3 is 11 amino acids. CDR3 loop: CAWSVFGEQFF. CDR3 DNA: TGTGCCTGGAGTGTTTTCGGAGAGCAGTTCTTC.

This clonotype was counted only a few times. The DNA of the CDR3 is TGCGCCAGCAGCCAAGGTGGGACAGGTGATAATTCACCCCTCCACTTT. Amino acid sequence: CASSQGGTGDNSPLHF. The chain joins TRBV4-3 to TRBJ1-6; TRBD1 matches 8 bases. Germline V gene lookup returns CDR1 LGHNA and CDR2 YSLEER. The CDR3 runs to 16 residues. The J segment lost 5 bases and the V segment lost 1 base, leaving 4 bases of the junction unmatched.

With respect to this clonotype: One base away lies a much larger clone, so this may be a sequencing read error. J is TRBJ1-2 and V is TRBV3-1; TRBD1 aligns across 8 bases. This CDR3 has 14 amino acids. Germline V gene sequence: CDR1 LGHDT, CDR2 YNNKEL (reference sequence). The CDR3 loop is CASSPPQGEYGYAF. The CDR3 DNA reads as TGTGCCAGCAGCCCCCCACAGGGGGAATATGGCTACGCCTTC.

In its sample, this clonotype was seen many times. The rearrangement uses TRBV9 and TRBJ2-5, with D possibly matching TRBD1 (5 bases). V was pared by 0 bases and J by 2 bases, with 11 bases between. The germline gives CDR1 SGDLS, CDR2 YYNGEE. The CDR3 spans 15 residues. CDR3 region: CASSVEGVEQETQYF. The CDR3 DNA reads TGTGCCAGCAGCGTAGAAGGGGTGGAACAAGAGACCCAGTACTTC.

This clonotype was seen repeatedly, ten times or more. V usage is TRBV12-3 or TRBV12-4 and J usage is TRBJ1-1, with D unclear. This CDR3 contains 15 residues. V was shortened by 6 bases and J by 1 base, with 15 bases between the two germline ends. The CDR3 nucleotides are TGTGCCAGCAGCCTATTAGCGCCGAAGAACACTGAAGCTTTCTTT. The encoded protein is CASSLLAPKNTEAFF.

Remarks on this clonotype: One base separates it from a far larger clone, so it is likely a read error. The chain's CDR3 is CSAFRAGGPVNEQYF. CDR3 coding DNA: TGCAGTGCTTTCCGAGCGGGAGGGCCAGTCAATGAGCAGTACTTC. The chain couples TRBV20-1 to TRBJ2-5, with TRBD2 matching 10 bases. The CDR3 contains 15 residues. The junction had 17 bases not matched to a gene; V was cut back by 5 bases and J by 11 bases. Germline assignment: CDR1 DFQATT and CDR2 SNEGSKA (reference sequence).

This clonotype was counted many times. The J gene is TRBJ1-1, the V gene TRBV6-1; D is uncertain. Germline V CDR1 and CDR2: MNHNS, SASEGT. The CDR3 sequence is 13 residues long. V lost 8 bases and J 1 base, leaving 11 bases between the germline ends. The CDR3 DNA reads TGTGCCAGCGAGAACAGACGGAACACTGAAGCTTTCTTT. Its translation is CASENRRNTEAFF.

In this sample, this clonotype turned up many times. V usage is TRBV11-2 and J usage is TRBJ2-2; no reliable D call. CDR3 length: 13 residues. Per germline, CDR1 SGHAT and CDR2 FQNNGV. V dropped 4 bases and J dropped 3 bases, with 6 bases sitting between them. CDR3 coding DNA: TGTGCCAGCAGCTCATGGGACACCGGGGAGCTGTTTTTT. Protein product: CASSSWDTGELFF.

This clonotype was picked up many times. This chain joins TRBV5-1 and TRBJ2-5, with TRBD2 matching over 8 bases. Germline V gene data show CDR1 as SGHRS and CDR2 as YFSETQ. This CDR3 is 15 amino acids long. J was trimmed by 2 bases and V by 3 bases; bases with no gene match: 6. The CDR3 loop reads CASSSPGTSQETQYF. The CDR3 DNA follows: TGCGCCAGCAGCTCACCAGGGACTAGTCAAGAGACCCAGTACTTC.

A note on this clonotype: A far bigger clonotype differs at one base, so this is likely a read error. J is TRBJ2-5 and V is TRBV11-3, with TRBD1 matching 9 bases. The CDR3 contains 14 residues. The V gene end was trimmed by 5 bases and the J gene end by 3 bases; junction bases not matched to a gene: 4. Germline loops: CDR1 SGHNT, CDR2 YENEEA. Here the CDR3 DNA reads TGTGCCAGCAGCCCCCGGGACAGGGAAGAGACCCAGTACTTC. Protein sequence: CASSPRDREETQYF.

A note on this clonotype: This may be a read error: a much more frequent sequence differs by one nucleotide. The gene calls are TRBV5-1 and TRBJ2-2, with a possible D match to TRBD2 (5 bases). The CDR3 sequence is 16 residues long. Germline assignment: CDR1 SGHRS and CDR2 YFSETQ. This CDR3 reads CASSLAALGFPGERFF. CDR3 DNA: TGCGCCAGCAGCTTGGCGGCATTAGGGTTTCCCGGGGAGCGGTTTTTT. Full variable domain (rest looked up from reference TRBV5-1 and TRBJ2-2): KAGVTQTPRYLIKTRGQQVTLSCSPISGHRSVSWYQQTPGQGLQFLFEYFSETQRNKGNFPGRFSGRQFSNSRSEMNVSTLELGDSALYLCASSLAALGFPGERFFGEGSRLTVL.

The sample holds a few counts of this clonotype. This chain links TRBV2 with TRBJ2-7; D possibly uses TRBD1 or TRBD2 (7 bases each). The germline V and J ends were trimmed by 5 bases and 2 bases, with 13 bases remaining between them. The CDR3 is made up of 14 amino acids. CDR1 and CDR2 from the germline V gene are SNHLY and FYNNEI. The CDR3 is CASSSSGGAYEQYF. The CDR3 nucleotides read TGTGCCAGCAGTTCATCAGGGGGGGCCTACGAGCAGTACTTC.

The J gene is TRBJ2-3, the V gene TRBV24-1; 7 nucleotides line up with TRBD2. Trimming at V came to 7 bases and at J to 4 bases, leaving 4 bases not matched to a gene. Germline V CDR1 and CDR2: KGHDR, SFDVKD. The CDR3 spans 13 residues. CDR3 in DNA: TGTGCCACCAGGGCGGGAGTTTCAGATACGCAGTATTTT. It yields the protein CATRAGVSDTQYF.

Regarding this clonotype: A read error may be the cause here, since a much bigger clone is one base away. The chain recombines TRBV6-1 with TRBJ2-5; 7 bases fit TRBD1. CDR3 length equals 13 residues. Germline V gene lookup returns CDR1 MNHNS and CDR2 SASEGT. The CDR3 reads CASSTGQTEAQYF. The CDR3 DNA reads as TGTGCCAGCAGTACGGGACAGACAGAGGCCCAGTACTTC.

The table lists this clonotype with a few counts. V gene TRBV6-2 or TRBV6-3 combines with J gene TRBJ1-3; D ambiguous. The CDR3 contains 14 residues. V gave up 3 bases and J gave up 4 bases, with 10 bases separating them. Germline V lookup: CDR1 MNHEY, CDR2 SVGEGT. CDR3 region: CASSYEGSGNTIYF. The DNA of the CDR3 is TGTGCCAGCAGTTATGAGGGTTCGGGAAACACCATATATTTT.

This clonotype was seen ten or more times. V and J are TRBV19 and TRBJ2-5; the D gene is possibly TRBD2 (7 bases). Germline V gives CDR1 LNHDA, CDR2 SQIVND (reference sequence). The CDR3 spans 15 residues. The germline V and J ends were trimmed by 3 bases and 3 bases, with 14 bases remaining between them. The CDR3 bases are TGTGCCAGTAGTATCGGGACTACAGGGAAAGAGACCCAGTACTTC. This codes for CASSIGTTGKETQYF.

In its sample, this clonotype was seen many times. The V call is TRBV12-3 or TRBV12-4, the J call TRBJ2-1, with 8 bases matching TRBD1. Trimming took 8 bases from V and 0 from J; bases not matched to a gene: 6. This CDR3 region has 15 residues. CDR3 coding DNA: TGTGCCAGCGATCAGGGGGCGAGCTCCTACAATGAGCAGTTCTTC. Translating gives CASDQGASSYNEQFF.

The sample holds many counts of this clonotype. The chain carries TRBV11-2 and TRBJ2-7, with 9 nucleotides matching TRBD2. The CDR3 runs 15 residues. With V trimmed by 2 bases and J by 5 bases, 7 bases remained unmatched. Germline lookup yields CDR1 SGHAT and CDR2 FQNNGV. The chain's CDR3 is CASSLILRTSDEQYF. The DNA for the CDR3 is TGTGCCAGCAGCTTAATTCTTCGGACTAGCGACGAGCAGTACTTC.

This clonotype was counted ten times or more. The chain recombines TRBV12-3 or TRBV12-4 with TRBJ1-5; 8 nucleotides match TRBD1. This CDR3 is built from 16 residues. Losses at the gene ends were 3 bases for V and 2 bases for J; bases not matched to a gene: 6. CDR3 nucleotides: TGTGCCAGCAGTTTGGGGACAGGTTGGGGCAATCAGCCCCAGCATTTT. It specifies CASSLGTGWGNQPQHF.

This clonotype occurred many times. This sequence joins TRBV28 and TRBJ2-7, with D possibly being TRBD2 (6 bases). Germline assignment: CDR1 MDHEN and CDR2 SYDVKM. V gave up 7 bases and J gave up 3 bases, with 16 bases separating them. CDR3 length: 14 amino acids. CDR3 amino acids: CASTTTGGFYEQYF. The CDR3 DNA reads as TGTGCCAGCACCACTACCGGGGGATTCTACGAGCAGTACTTC.

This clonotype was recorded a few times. CDR3 in DNA: TGTGCCACCCAAACCTACGAGCAGTACTTC. It codes for CATQTYEQYF. The chain recombines TRBV28 with TRBJ2-7; D gene unclear. V was cut by 10 bases and J by 2 bases, with 6 bases left in between. The germline gives CDR1 MDHEN, CDR2 SYDVKM. The length of the CDR3 is 10 residues.

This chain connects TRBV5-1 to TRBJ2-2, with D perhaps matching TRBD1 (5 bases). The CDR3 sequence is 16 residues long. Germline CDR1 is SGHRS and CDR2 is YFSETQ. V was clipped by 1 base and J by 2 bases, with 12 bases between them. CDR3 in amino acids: CASSLRQGQNTGELFF. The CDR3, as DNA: TGCGCCAGCAGCTTGAGGCAGGGTCAAAACACCGGGGAGCTGTTTTTT. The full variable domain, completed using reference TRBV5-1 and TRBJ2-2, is KAGVTQTPRYLIKTRGQQVTLSCSPISGHRSVSWYQQTPGQGLQFLFEYFSETQRNKGNFPGRFSGRQFSNSRSEMNVSTLELGDSALYLCASSLRQGQNTGELFFGEGSRLTVL.

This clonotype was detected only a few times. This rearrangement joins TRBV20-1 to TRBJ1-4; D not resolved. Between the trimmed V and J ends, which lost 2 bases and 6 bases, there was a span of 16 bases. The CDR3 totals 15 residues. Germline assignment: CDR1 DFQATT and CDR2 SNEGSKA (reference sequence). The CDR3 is CSARPGNGYDEKLFF. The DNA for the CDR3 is TGCAGTGCTAGACCGGGGAACGGGTACGATGAAAAACTGTTTTTT.

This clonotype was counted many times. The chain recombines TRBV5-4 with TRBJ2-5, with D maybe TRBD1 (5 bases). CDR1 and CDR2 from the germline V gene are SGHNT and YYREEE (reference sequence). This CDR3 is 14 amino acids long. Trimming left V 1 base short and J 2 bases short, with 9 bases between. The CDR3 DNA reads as TGTGCCAGCAGCTTGAGGAAGGGGCAAGAGACCCAGTACTTC. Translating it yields CASSLRKGQETQYF.

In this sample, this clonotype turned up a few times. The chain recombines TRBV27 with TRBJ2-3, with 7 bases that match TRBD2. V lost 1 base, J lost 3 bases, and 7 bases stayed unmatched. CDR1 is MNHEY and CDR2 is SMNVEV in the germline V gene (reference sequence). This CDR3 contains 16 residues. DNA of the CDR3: TGTGCCAGCAGTTTATTTTTTGGGGGGGGAACAGATACGCAGTATTTT. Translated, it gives CASSLFFGGGTDTQYF.